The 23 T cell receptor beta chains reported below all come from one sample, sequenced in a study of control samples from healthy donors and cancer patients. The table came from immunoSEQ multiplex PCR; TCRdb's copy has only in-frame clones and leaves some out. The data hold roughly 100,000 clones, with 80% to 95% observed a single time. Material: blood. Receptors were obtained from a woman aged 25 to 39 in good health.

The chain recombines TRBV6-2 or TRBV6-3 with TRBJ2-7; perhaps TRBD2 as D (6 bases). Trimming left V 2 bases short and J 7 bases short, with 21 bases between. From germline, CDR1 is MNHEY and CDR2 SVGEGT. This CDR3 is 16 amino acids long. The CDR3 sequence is CASSYAGGAPLREQYF. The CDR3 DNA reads TGTGCCAGCAGTTACGCGGGCGGGGCCCCCCTTCGAGAGCAGTACTTC.

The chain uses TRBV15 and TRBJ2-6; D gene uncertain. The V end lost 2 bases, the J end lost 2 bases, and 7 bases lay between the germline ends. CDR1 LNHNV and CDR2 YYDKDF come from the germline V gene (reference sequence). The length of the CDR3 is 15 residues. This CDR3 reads CATSRPNAGANVLTF. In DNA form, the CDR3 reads TGTGCCACCAGCAGACCGAACGCTGGGGCCAACGTCCTGACTTTC.

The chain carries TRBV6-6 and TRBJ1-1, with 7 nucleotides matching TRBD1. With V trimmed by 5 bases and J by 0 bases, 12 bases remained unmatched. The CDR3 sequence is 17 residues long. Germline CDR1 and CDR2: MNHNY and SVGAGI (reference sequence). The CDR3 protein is CASSPRQGNIMNTEAFF. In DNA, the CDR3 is TGTGCCAGCAGTCCCCGACAGGGTAACATAATGAACACTGAAGCTTTCTTT.

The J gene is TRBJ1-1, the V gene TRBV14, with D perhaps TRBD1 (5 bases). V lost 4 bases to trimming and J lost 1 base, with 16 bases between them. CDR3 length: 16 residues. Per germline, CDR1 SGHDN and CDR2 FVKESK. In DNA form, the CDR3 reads TGTGCCAGCAGCCCTAGAGCGACCCAGGGGAACACTGAAGCTTTCTTT. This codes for CASSPRATQGNTEAFF.

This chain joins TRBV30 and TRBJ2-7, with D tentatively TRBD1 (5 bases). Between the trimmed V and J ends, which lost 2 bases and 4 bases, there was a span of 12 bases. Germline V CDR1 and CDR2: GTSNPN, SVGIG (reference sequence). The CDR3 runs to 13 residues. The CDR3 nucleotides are TGTGCCTGGAGTACCTTAGCAGGGTACGAGCAGTACTTC. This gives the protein CAWSTLAGYEQYF.

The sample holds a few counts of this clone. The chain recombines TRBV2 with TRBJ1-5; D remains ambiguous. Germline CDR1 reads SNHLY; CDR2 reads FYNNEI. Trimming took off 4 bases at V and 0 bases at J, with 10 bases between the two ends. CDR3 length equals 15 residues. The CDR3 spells CASSAATDSNQPQHF. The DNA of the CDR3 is TGTGCCAGCAGTGCCGCGACGGATAGCAATCAGCCCCAGCATTTT. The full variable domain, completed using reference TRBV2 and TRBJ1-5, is EPEVTQTPSHQVTQMGQEVILRCVPISNHLYFYWYRQILGQKVEFLVSFYNNEISEKSEIFDDQFSVERPDGSNFTLKIRSTKLEDSAMYFCASSAATDSNQPQHFGDGTRLSIL.

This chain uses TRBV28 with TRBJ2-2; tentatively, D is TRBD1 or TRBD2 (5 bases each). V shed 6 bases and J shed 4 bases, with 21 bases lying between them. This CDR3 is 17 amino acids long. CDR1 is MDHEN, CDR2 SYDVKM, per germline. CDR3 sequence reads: CASRPTGTRAATGELFF. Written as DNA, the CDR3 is TGTGCCAGCAGGCCGACCGGGACCCGGGCAGCCACCGGGGAGCTGTTTTTT.

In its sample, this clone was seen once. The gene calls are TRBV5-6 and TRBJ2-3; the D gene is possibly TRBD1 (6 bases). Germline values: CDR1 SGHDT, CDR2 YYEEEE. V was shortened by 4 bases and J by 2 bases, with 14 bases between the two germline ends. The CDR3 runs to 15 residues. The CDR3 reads CASSHRELVTDTQYF. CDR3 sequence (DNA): TGTGCCAGCAGCCACAGGGAACTGGTCACAGATACGCAGTATTTT.

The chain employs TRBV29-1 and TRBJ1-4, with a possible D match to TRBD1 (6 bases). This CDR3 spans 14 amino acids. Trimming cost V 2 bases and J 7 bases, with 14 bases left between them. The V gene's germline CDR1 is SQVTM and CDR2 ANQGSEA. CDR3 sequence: CSVEFSGAGEKLFF. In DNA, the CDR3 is TGCAGCGTTGAATTTTCGGGGGCGGGTGAAAAACTGTTTTTT.

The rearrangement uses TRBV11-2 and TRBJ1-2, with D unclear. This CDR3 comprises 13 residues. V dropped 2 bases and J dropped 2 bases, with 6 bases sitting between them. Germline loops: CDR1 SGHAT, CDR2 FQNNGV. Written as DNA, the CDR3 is TGTGCCAGCAGCTTAACCCGAAACTATGGCTACACCTTC. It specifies CASSLTRNYGYTF.

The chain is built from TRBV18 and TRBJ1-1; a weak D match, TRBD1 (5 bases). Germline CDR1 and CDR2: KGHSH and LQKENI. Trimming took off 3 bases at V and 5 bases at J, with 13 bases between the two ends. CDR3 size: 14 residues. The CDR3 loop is CASSPGLAGTEAFF. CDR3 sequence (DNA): TGTGCCAGCTCACCTGGGTTGGCAGGGACTGAAGCTTTCTTT. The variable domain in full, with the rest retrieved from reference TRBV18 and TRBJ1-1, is NAGVMQNPRHLVRRRGQEARLRCSPMKGHSHVYWYRQLPEEGLKFMVYLQKENIIDESGMPKERFSAEFPKEGPSILRIQQVVRGDSAAYFCASSPGLAGTEAFFGQGTRLTVV.

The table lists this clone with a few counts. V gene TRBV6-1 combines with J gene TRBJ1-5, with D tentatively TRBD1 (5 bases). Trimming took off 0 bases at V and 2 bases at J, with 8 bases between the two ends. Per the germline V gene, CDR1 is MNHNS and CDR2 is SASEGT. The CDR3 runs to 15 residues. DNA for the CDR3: TGTGCCAGCAGTGAAGCGTCCAGGGGCAATCAGCCCCAGCATTTT. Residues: CASSEASRGNQPQHF.

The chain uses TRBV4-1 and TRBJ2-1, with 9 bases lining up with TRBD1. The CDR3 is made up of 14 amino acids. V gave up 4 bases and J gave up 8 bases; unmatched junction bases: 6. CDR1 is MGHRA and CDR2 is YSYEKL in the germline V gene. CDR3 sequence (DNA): TGCGCCAGCAGCCTCCGGGACAGGGTTGATGAGCAGTTCTTC. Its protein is CASSLRDRVDEQFF.

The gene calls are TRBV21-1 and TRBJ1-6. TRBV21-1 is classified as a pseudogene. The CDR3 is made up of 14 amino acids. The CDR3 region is CASSKKGLYSPLHF. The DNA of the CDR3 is TGTGCCAGCAGCAAAAAAGGACTTTACTCACCCCTCCACTTT.

The CDR3 DNA is TGCGCCAGCAGTAAGGGACAGGGGGTCTATGGCTACACCTTC. Translating it yields CASSKGQGVYGYTF. This chain connects TRBV10-2 to TRBJ1-2; TRBD1 matches at 11 bases. J was trimmed by 4 bases and V by 5 bases; bases with no gene match: 3. CDR3 length: 14 residues. Germline lookup yields CDR1 WSHSY and CDR2 SAAADI.

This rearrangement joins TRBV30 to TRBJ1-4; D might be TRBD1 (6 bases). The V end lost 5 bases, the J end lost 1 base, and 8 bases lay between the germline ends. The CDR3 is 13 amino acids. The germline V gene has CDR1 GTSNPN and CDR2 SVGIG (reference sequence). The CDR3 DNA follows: TGTGCCTGGGGGGGGCTAACTAATGAAAAACTGTTTTTT. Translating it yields CAWGGLTNEKLFF.

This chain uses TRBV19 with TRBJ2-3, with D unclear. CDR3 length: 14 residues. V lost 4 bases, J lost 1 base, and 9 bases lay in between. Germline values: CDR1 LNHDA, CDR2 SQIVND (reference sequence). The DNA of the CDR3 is TGTGCCAGTAGTAAGAGACCCGGCACAGATACGCAGTATTTT. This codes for CASSKRPGTDTQYF. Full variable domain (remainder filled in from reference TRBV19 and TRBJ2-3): DGGITQSPKYLFRKEGQNVTLSCEQNLNHDAMYWYRQDPGQGLRLIYYSQIVNDFQKGDIAEGYSVSREKKESFPLTVTSAQKNPTAFYLCASSKRPGTDTQYFGPGTRLTVL.

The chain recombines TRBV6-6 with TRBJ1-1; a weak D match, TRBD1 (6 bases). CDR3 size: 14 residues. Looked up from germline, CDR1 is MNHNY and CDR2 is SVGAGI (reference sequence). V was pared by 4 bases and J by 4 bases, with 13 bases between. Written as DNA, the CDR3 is TGTGCCAGCAGTTTGAAACAGGGTAGCACTGAAGCTTTCTTT. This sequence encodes CASSLKQGSTEAFF.

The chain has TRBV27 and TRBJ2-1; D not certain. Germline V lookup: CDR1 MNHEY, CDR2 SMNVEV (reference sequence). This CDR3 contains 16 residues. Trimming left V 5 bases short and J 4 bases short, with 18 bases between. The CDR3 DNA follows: TGTGCCAGCAGTCGCTTGGGTTCTTCTCCTTACAATGAGCAGTTCTTC. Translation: CASSRLGSSPYNEQFF.

This CDR3 reads CASSRDGTGKQPQHF. The CDR3 DNA sequence: TGTGCCAGCAGCCGGGACGGGACAGGTAAACAGCCCCAGCATTTT. The V and J genes are TRBV28 and TRBJ1-5; TRBD1 agrees at 8 bases. Germline V gene data show CDR1 as MDHEN and CDR2 as SYDVKM. Unmatched junction bases numbered 11, after V lost 6 bases and J lost 7 bases. The CDR3 is 15 residues long.

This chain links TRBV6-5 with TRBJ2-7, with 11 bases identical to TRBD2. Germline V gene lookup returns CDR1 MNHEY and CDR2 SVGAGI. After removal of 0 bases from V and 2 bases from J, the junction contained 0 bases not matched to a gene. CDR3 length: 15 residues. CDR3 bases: TGTGCCAGCAGTTACTCACTAGCGGGGGCCTACGAGCAGTACTTC. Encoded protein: CASSYSLAGAYEQYF.

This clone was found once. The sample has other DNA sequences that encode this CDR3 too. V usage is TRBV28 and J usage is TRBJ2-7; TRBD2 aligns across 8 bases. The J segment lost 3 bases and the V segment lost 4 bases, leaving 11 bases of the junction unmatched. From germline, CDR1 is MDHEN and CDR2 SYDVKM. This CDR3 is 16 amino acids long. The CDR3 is CASSSPLGGGHYEQYF. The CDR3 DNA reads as TGTGCCAGCAGTTCGCCTCTCGGGGGGGGTCACTACGAGCAGTACTTC.

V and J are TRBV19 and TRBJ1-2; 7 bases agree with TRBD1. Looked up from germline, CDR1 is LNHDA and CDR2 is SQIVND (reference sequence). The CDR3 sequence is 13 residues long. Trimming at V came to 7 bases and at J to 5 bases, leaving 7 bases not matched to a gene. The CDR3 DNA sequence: TGTGCCAGTACGACAGGGATCGGGTATGGCTACACCTTC. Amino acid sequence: CASTTGIGYGYTF.